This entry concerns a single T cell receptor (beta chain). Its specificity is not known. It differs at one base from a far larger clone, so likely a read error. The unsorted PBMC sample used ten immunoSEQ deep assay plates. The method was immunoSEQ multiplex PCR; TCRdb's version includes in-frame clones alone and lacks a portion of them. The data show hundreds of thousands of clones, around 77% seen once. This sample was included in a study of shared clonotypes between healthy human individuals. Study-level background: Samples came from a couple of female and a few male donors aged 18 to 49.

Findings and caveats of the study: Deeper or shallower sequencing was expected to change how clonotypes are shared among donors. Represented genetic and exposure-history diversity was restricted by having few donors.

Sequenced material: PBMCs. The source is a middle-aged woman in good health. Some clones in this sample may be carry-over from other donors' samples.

Here the CDR3 reads CASSEETEELAFF. CDR3 bases: TGTGCCAGCAGTGAAGAGACTGAAGAGTTGGCTTTCTTT. This sequence joins TRBV2 and TRBJ1-1; D ambiguous. The CDR3 sequence is 13 residues long. Germline V lookup: CDR1 SNHLY, CDR2 FYNNEI. V dropped 1 base and J dropped 11 bases, with 14 bases sitting between them.